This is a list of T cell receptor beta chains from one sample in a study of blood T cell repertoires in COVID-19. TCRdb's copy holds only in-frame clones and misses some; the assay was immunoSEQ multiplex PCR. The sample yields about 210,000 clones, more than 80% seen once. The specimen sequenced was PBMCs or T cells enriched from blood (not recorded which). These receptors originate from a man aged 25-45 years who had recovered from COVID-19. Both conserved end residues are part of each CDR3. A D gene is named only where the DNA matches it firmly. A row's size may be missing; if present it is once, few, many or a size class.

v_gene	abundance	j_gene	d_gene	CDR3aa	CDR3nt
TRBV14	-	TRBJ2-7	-	CASSQRQAYPSYEQYF	TGTGCCAGCAGCCAACGGCAGGCCTACCCATCCTACGAGCAGTACTTC
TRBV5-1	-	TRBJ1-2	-	CASSLTQTGFPYGYTF	TGCGCCAGCAGCCTAACACAAACCGGGTTCCCCTATGGCTACACCTTC
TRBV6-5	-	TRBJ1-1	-	CASSYLGAATEAFF	TGTGCCAGCAGTTACCTGGGGGCAGCCACTGAAGCTTTCTTT
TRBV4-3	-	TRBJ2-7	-	CASSQDLGREQYF	TGCGCCAGCAGCCAAGATTTGGGGCGCGAGCAGTACTTC
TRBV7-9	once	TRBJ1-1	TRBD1	CASRQPGQGTEAFF	TGTGCCAGCAGGCAACCGGGACAGGGGACTGAAGCTTTCTTT
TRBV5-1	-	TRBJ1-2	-	CASSFSIGAESYGYTF	TGCGCCAGCAGCTTCAGTATAGGGGCAGAGAGCTATGGCTACACCTTC
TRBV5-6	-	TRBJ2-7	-	CASSSERGYEQYF	TGTGCCAGCAGCTCAGAACGGGGATACGAGCAGTACTTC
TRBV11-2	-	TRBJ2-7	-	CASSPRTATNSYEQYF	TGTGCCAGCAGCCCCCGAACAGCTACCAACTCCTACGAGCAGTACTTC
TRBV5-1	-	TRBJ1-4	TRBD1	CASSRNRGGNEKLFF	TGCGCCAGCAGCCGGAACAGGGGCGGGAATGAAAAACTGTTTTTT
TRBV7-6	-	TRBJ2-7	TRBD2	CASSPQAGGSYEQYF	TGTGCCAGCAGCCCCCAGGCGGGAGGGAGCTACGAGCAGTACTTC
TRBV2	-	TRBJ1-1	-	CASRRTASMNTEAFF	TGTGCCAGCAGGAGGACAGCTTCCATGAACACTGAAGCTTTCTTT
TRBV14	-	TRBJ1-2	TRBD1	CASSPNPGTGVYGYTF	TGTGCCAGCAGCCCAAATCCCGGGACAGGGGTCTATGGCTACACCTTC
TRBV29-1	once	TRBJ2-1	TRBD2	CSVDRTSGDNEQFF	TGCAGCGTTGATAGGACTAGCGGGGACAATGAGCAGTTCTTC
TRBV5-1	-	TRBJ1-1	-	CASSLGTGPNTEAFF	TGCGCCAGCAGCTTGGGAACAGGGCCGAACACTGAAGCTTTCTTT
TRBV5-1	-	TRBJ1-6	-	CASSFGTLLRDSPLHF	TGCGCCAGCAGCTTCGGTACTCTCCTTCGGGATTCACCCCTCCACTTT
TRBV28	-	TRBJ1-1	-	CASSKTVITGMNTEAFF	TGTGCCAGCAGCAAAACAGTGATAACCGGGATGAACACTGAAGCTTTCTTT
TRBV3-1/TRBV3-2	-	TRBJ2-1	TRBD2	CASSQVVQRGVWEQFF	TGTGCCAGCAGCCAAGTCGTCCAGCGGGGGGTATGGGAGCAGTTCTTC
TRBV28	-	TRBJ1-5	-	CASIQGLSNQPQHF	TGTGCCAGCATACAGGGTCTAAGCAATCAGCCCCAGCATTTT
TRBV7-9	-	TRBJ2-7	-	CASSLAGANYEQYF	TGTGCCAGCAGCTTAGCAGGGGCCAACTACGAGCAGTACTTC
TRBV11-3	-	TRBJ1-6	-	CASSRQGNSPLHF	TGTGCCAGCAGTCGGCAGGGCAATTCACCCCTCCACTTT
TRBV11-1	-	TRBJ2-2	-	CASSLGTANTGELFF	TGTGCCAGCAGCTTAGGGACAGCAAACACCGGGGAGCTGTTTTTT